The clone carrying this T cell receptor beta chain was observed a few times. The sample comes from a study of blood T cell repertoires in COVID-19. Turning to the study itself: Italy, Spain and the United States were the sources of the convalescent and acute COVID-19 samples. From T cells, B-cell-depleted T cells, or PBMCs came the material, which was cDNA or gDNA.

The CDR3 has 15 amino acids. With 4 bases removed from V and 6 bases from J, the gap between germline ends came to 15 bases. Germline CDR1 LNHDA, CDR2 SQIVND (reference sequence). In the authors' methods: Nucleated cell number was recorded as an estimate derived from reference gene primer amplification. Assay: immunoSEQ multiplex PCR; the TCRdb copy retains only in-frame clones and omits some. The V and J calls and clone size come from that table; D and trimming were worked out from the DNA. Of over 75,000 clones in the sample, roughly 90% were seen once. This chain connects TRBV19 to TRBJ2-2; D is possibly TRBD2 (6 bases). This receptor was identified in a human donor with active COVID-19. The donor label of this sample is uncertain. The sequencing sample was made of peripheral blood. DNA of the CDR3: TGTGCCAGTAGTACTAGCGTTGCTCGTTCCGGGGAGCTGTTTTTT. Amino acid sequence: CASSTSVARSGELFF.